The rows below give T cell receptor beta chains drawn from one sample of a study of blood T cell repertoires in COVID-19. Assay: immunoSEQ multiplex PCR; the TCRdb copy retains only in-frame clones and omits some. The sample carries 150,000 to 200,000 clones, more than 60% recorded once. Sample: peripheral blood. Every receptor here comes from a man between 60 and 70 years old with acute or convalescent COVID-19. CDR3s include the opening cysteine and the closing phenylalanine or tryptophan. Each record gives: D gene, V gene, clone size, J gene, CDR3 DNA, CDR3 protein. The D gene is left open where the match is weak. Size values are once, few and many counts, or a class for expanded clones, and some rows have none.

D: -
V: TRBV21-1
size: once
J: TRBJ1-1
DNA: TGTGCCAGCAGCAGGTGGAGGGGGCGGATAAACACTGAAGCTTTCTTT
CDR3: CASSRWRGRINTEAFF

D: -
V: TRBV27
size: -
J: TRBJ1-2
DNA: TGTGCCAGCAGGGAGGACCGATCCTCCTATGGCTACACCTTC
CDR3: CASREDRSSYGYTF

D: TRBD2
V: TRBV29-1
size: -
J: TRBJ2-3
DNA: TGCAGCGCCCGAGGGGGACTAGCGGATAGCACAGATACGCAGTATTTT
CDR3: CSARGGLADSTDTQYF

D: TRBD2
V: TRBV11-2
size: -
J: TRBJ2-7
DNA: TGTGCCAGCAGCTTGGACCTAGCGGGGGGTATGGGAGAGCAGTACTTC
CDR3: CASSLDLAGGMGEQYF

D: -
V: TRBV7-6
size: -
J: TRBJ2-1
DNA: TGTGCCAGCAGCCCCCAGGGGGGTGAGCAGTTCTTC
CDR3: CASSPQGGEQFF

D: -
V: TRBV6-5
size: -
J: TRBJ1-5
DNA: TGTGCCAGCAGTTTTTCGGGGTCAAGCAATCAGCCCCAGCATTTT
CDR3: CASSFSGSSNQPQHF

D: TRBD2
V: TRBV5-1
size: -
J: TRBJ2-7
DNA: TGCGCCAGCAGCTTGGGGTCCAGCGGGGGGTTGGGAGAGCAGTACTTC
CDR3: CASSLGSSGGLGEQYF

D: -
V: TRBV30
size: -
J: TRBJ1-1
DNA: TGTGCCTGGAGTGTTTCTCGGAACACTGAAGCTTTCTTT
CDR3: CAWSVSRNTEAFF

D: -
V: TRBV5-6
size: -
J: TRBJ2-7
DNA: TGTGCAATCCCGGAGGGTCTCCTCTCCTACGAGCAGTACTTC
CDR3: CAIPEGLLSYEQYF

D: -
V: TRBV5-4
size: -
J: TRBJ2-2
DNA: TGTGCCAGCAGCTTGAACAGGGACACCGGGGAGCTGTTTTTT
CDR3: CASSLNRDTGELFF

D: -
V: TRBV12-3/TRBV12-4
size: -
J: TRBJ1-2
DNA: TGTGCCAGCAGATTGACAGAATGGGGAGGCTACACCTTC
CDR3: CASRLTEWGGYTF

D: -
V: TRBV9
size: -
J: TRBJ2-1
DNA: TGTGCCAGCAGCGGTATAACTAGCAATGAGCAGTTCTTC
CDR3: CASSGITSNEQFF

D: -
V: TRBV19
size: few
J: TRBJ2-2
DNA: TGTGCCAGTAGGCCTCGAGGGCTGAACACCGGGGAGCTGTTTTTT
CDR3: CASRPRGLNTGELFF

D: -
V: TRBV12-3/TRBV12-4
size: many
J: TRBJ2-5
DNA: TGTGCCAGCAGCTTCGACGGGGAGACCCAGTACTTC
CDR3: CASSFDGETQYF

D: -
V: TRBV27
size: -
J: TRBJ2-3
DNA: TGTGCCAGCAGTCCCCAGATCAGGAGCACAGATACGCAGTATTTT
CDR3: CASSPQIRSTDTQYF

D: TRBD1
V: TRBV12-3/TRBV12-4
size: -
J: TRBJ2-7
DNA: TGTGCCAGCAGCCCCCGGGACAGCAACGAGCAGTACTTC
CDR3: CASSPRDSNEQYF

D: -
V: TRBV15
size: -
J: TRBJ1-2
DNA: TGTGCCACCAGCAGAGATCTGGCCGGCTACACCTTC
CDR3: CATSRDLAGYTF

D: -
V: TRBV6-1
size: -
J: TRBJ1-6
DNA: TGTGCCAGCAGTGAAGCCCTTGGGAGCTATAATTCACCCCTCCACTTT
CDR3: CASSEALGSYNSPLHF

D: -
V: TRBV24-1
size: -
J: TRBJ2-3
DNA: TGTGCCACCAGTGATTTTCGGGGGGCGATCCGACGAGGCACAGATACGCAGTATTTT
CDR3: CATSDFRGAIRRGTDTQYF

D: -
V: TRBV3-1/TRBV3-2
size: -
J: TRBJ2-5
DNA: TGTGCCAGCAGCCAAGGAGCGGGACAACATCGGACCCAGTACTTC
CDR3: CASSQGAGQHRTQYF

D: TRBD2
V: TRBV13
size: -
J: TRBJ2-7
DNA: TGTGCCAGCAGTCGACTAGCGGAAGCCTACGAGCAGTACTTC
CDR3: CASSRLAEAYEQYF

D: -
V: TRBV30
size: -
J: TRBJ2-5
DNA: TGTGCCTGGAGTGTACTAAATAGGGAGACCCAGTACTTC
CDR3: CAWSVLNRETQYF

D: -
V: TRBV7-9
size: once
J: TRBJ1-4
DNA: TGTGCCAGCAGCTTATCGGGGGGGCGATCATCGTTGGAAAAACTGTTTTTT
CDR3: CASSLSGGRSSLEKLFF

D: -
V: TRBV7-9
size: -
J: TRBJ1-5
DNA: TGTGCCAGCAGCTTAGCGACTGGTAGCAATCAGCCCCAGCATTTT
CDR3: CASSLATGSNQPQHF

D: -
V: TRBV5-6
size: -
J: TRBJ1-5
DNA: TGTGCCAGCAGCTTCGGACGGGAACCAAATCAGCCCCAGCATTTT
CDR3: CASSFGREPNQPQHF

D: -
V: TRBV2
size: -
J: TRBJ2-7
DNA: TGTGCCAGCAGTGCTGACACCTACGAGCAGTACTTC
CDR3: CASSADTYEQYF

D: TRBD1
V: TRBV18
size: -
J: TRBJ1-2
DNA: TGTGCCAGCTCACCACCGACAGGGACCTATGGCTACACCTTC
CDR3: CASSPPTGTYGYTF

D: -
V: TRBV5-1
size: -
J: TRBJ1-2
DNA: TGCGCCAGCACCTTAGCCGGGAACTATGGCTACACCTTC
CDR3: CASTLAGNYGYTF

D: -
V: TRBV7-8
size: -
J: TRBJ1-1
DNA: TGTGCCAGCAGCTACCGGAGGGATGAAGCTTTCTTT
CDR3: CASSYRRDEAFF

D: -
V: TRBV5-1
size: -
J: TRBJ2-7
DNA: TGCGCCAGCCGTGCTTGGCAGAGGAGCTCCTACGAGCAGTACTTC
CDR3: CASRAWQRSSYEQYF

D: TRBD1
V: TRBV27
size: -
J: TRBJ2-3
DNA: TGTGCCAGCAGTCCACAGGGGATCGCAGATACGCAGTATTTT
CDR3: CASSPQGIADTQYF

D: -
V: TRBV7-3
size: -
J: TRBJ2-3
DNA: TGTGCCTCGGGGAGGACTAGCACAGATACGCAGTATTTT
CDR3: CASGRTSTDTQYF

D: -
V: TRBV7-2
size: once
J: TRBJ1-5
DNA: TGTGCCAGCAGCCCAAGGAAGGACAGTTATCAGCCCCAGCATTTT
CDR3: CASSPRKDSYQPQHF

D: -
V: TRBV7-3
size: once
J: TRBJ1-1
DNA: TGTGCCAGCAGCCCGAGCGGGGGGGCGAACACTGAAGCTTTCTTT
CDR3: CASSPSGGANTEAFF

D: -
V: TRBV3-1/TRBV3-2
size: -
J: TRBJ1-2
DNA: TGTGCCAGCAGCCAAGGAGGGCTCTCTGGCTACACCTTC
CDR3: CASSQGGLSGYTF

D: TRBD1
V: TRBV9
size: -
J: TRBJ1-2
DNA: TGTGCCAGCAGAGCGGGACAGGGGCTCTATGGCTACACCTTC
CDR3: CASRAGQGLYGYTF

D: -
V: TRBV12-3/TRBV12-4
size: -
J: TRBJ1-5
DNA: TGTGCCAGCAGTTTCGCGTGGAATCAGCCCCAGCATTTT
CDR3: CASSFAWNQPQHF

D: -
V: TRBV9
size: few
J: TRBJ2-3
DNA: TGTGCCAGCAGCGTAGGTGTAGCGGATACAGATACGCAGTATTTT
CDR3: CASSVGVADTDTQYF

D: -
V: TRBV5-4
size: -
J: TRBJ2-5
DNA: TGTGCCAGCAGCTTCAACCCAGGGCAGGGAGAGACCCAGTACTTC
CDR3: CASSFNPGQGETQYF

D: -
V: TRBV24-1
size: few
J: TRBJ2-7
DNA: TGTGCCACCAGTGAGACGGGATACGAGCAGTACTTC
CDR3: CATSETGYEQYF

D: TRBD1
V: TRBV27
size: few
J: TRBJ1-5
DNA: TGTGCCAGCAGTCCCCGGACAGGGTGGCGCAATCAGCCCCAGCATTTT
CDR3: CASSPRTGWRNQPQHF

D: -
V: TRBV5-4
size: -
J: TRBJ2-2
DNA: TGTGCCAGCAGCTATAGCGCGGCCGGGGAGCTGTTTTTT
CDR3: CASSYSAAGELFF

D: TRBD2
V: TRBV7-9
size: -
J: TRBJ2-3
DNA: TGTGCCAGCAGTCTAGCGGGGGGCCAAGATACGCAGTATTTT
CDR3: CASSLAGGQDTQYF

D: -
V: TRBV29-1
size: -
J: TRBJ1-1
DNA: TGCAGCGGACAAAAGAACACTGAAGCTTTCTTT
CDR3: CSGQKNTEAFF

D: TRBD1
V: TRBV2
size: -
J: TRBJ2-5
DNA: TGTGCCAGCAGCCAGGACAGGGGTTGGGAGACCCAGTACTTC
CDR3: CASSQDRGWETQYF

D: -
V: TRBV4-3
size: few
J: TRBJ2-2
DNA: TGCGCCAGCAGCCAAATATCCGGGACTCGATACACCGGGGAGCTGTTTTTT
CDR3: CASSQISGTRYTGELFF

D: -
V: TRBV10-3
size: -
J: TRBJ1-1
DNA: TGTGCCATCAGTGAGGACAGATATAACACTGAAGCTTTCTTT
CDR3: CAISEDRYNTEAFF

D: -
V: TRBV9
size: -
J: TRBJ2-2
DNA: TGTGCCAGCAGCGTACTTCCGGAGGTGAACACCGGGGAGCTGTTTTTT
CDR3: CASSVLPEVNTGELFF

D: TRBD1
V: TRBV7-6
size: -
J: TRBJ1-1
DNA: TGTGCCAGCAGCGCCGACAGGGAAGGCGACACTGAAGCTTTCTTT
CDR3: CASSADREGDTEAFF

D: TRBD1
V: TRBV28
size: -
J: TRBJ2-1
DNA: TGTGCCAGCAGTTCCGAACAGGGGGCGAGGGACAATGAGCAGTTCTTC
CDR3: CASSSEQGARDNEQFF

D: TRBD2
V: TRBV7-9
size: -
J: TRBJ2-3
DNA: TGTGCCAGCATGTCTAGCGGGGGAAGTACGCAGTATTTT
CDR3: CASMSSGGSTQYF

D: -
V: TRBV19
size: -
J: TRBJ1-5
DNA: TGTGCCAGTAGTATGGCGGTTAATCAGCCCCAGCATTTT
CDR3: CASSMAVNQPQHF

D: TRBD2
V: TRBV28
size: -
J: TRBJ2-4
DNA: TGTGCCAGCAGTTTGGGAGGGACTAAAAACATTCAGTACTTC
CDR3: CASSLGGTKNIQYF

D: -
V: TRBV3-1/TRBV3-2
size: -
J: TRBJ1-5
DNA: TGTGCCAGCAGCCAAGAGGTTGCGGAGCAGCCCCAGCATTTT
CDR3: CASSQEVAEQPQHF

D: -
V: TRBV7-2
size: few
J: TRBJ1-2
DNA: TGTGCCAGCAGCTTAGACAGGGTAATTGGCTACACCTTC
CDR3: CASSLDRVIGYTF

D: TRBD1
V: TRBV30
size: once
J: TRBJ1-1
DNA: TGTGCCTGGAGTAATTACAGGGGGAACACTGAAGCTTTCTTT
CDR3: CAWSNYRGNTEAFF